A selection of T cell receptor beta chains follows, all from one sample in a study of identical twins. MiXCR was run by TCRdb on the 5' RACE reads, yielding one entry per CDR3 protein. In the table there are roughly 250,000 distinct CDR3 sequences, about an eighth of which are singletons. Sequenced input: memory (CD45RO+) T cells sorted from blood. These receptors all stem from a woman between 18 and 29 years old in good health. Each CDR3 is given with its conserved first and last residue. A D gene is named only where the DNA matches it firmly. Size tells how often a clone was seen (once, few, many) or the class of an expanded clone, and some rows leave it out.

- TRBJ1-3 - TRBV9 CASSPGSSGNTIYF TGTGCCAGCAGCCCGGGCTCCTCTGGAAACACCATATATTTT
- TRBJ1-1 - TRBV5-1 CASSSQGTPNTEAFF TGCGCCAGCAGCTCCCAGGGGACGCCGAACACTGAAGCTTTCTTT
TRBD1 TRBJ2-7 few TRBV18 CASSPPGTGRSEQYF TGTGCCAGCTCACCACCCGGGACAGGAAGAAGCGAGCAGTACTTC
- TRBJ1-3 - TRBV20-1 CSARDGLFSGNTIYF TGCAGTGCTAGAGATGGGCTGTTCTCTGGAAACACCATATATTTT
- TRBJ2-2 few TRBV20-1 CSARPFRGTGELFF TGCAGTGCTAGACCCTTCCGGGGCACCGGGGAGCTGTTTTTT
- TRBJ2-4 few TRBV5-1 CASSLAGASSIQYF TGCGCCAGCAGCTTGGCGGGAGCGAGCAGCATTCAGTACTTC
- TRBJ1-2 - TRBV27 CASSSTPFSGYTF TGTGCCAGCAGTTCGACCCCTTTTAGTGGCTACACCTTC
- TRBJ2-5 few TRBV5-1 CASSLRSGTQYF TGCGCCAGCAGCTTGCGGTCAGGGACCCAGTACTTC
TRBD2 TRBJ2-3 - TRBV5-1 CASSLLGSGGTDTQYF TGCGCCAGCAGCTTGTTGGGTAGCGGGGGCACAGATACGCAGTATTTT
TRBD1 TRBJ1-1 - TRBV30 CALRQGNTEAFF TGTGCCTTACGACAGGGAAACACTGAAGCTTTCTTT
- TRBJ1-2 few TRBV7-8 CASSLVSSGYGYTF TGTGCCAGCAGCTTAGTTAGCTCGGGCTATGGCTACACCTTC
TRBD2 TRBJ2-7 - TRBV7-9 CASSPWREGLSGEQYF TGTGCCAGCAGCCCCTGGCGGGAGGGCCTTTCCGGCGAGCAGTACTTC
- TRBJ2-7 - TRBV15 CATSTTRFNEQYF TGTGCCACCAGCACAACTAGGTTCAACGAGCAGTACTTC
TRBD2 TRBJ2-3 - TRBV4-2 CASSQVPGGIDTQYF TGTGCCAGCAGCCAAGTTCCCGGGGGGATAGATACGCAGTATTTT
- TRBJ1-2 - TRBV12-3/TRBV12-4 CASSSLNRPNYGYTF TGTGCCAGCAGTTCCCTAAACAGGCCTAACTATGGCTACACCTTC
- TRBJ1-5 few TRBV12-3/TRBV12-4 CASKGVGMEQPQHF TGTGCCAGCAAAGGCGTAGGGATGGAGCAGCCCCAGCATTTT
- TRBJ2-3 - TRBV7-2 CASSLVGGRTDTQYF TGTGCCAGCAGCTTAGTGGGGGGGCGCACAGATACGCAGTATTTT
- TRBJ1-2 many TRBV29-1 CSARDTSTYGYTF TGCAGCGCACGCGACACGTCAACCTATGGCTACACCTTC
- TRBJ1-5 many TRBV9 CASSVSPRGDQHF TGTGCCAGCAGCGTATCCCCCCGGGGTGACCAGCATTTT
TRBD1 TRBJ1-1 few TRBV29-1 CSVEGPGTGAATEAFF TGCAGCGTTGAAGGTCCCGGGACAGGGGCGGCCACTGAAGCTTTCTTT
TRBD1 TRBJ2-2 few TRBV12-3/TRBV12-4 CASIGQGANTGELFF TGTGCCAGCATTGGACAGGGGGCTAACACCGGGGAGCTGTTTTTT
TRBD1 TRBJ1-3 - TRBV10-3 CAISRDSSGNTIYF TGTGCCATCAGTAGGGACAGCTCTGGAAACACCATATATTTT
TRBD2 TRBJ2-5 many TRBV3-1 CASSHGLAGAHETQYF TGTGCCAGCAGCCACGGACTAGCGGGAGCCCACGAGACCCAGTACTTC
TRBD1 TRBJ1-5 many TRBV27 CASSRQGLGQPQHF TGTGCCAGCAGTCGACAGGGGCTCGGTCAGCCCCAGCATTTT
- TRBJ2-6 - TRBV18 CASSPSNGANVLTF TGTGCCAGCTCACCTTCGAACGGGGCCAACGTCCTGACTTTC
- TRBJ1-5 many TRBV20-1 CSASRVSNQPQHF TGCAGTGCTAGCCGGGTTAGCAATCAGCCCCAGCATTTT
- TRBJ2-5 - TRBV2 CASIKNRYQETQYF TGTGCCAGCATCAAGAACAGGTACCAAGAGACCCAGTACTTC
- TRBJ2-3 few TRBV21-1 CASSRQRSTDTQYF TGTGCCAGCAGCCGACAGCGGAGCACAGATACGCAGTATTTT
TRBD2 TRBJ2-7 few TRBV3-1 CASSISGGAYEQYF TGTGCCAGCAGCATTAGCGGGGGGGCCTACGAGCAGTACTTC
TRBD1 TRBJ1-2 - TRBV20-1 CSATPGQGATYGYTF TGCAGTGCTACCCCGGGACAGGGGGCGACCTATGGCTACACCTTC
- TRBJ1-1 - TRBV18 CASSPTRGDGGAFF TGTGCCAGCTCACCCACCCGGGGCGATGGCGGGGCTTTCTTT
TRBD2 TRBJ2-3 - TRBV3-1 CACSPWTSGGAGTQYF TGTGCCTGCAGCCCCTGGACTAGCGGGGGGGCTGGTACGCAGTATTTT
- TRBJ1-2 few TRBV4-2 CASSQGGPKDGYTF TGTGCCAGCAGCCAAGGGGGGCCTAAAGATGGCTACACCTTC
- TRBJ1-2 - TRBV5-5 CASSSTRDTPYGYTF TGTGCCAGCAGCTCGACCCGTGACACTCCCTATGGCTACACCTTC
- TRBJ2-3 - TRBV20-1 CSARGGGPRDKQYF TGCAGTGCTAGAGGCGGAGGGCCCAGAGATAAGCAGTATTTT